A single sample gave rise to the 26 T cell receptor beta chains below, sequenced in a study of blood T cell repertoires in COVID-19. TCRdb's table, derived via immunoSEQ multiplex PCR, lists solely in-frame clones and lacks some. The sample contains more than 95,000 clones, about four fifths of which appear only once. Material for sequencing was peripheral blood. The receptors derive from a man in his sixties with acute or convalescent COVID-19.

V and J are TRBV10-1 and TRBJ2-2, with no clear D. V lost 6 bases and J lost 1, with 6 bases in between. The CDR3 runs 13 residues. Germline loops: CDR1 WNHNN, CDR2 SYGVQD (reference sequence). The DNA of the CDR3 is TGCGCCAGCAGGGCTGAGAACACCGGGGAGCTGTTTTTT. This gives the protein CASRAENTGELFF.

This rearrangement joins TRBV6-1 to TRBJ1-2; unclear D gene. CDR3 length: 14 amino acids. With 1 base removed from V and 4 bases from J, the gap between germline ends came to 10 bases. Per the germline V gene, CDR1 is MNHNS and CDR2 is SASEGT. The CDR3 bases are TGTGCCAGCAGTGAAGTTCTGGCCTCCTATGGCTACACCTTC. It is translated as CASSEVLASYGYTF.

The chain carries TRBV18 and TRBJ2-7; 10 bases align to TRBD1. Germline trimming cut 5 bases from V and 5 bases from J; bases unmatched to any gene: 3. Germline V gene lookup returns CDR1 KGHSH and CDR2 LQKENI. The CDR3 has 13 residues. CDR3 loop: CASSIGQGDEQYF. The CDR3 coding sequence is TGTGCCAGCTCAATTGGACAGGGGGACGAGCAGTACTTC. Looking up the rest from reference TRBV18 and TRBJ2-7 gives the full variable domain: NAGVMQNPRHLVRRRGQEARLRCSPMKGHSHVYWYRQLPEEGLKFMVYLQKENIIDESGMPKERFSAEFPKEGPSILRIQQVVRGDSAAYFCASSIGQGDEQYFGPGTRLTVT.

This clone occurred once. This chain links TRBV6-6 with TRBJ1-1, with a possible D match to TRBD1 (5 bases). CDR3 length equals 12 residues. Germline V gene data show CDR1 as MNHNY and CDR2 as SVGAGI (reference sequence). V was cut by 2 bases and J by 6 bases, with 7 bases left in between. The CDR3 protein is CASSYGGAEAFF. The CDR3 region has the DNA TGTGCCAGCAGTTACGGAGGGGCTGAAGCTTTCTTT.

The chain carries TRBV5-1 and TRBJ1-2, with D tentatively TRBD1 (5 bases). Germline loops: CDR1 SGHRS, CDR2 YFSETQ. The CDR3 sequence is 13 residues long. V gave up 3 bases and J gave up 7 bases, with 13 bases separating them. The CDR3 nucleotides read TGCGCCAGCAGCTCGGGAATGGGGGGTGGCTACACCTTC. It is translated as CASSSGMGGGYTF.

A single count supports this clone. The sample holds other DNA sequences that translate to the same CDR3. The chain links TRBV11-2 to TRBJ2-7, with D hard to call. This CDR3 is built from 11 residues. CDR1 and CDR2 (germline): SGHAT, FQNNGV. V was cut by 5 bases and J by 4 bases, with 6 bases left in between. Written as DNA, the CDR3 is TGTGCCAGCAGCCCGCGGTACGAGCAGTACTTC. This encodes CASSPRYEQYF.

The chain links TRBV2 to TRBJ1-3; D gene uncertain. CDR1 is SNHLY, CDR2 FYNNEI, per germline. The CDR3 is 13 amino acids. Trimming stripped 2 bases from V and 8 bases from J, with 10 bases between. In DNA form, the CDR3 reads TGTGCCAGCAGTGAACTGGGCTGGGACACCATATATTTT. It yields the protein CASSELGWDTIYF.

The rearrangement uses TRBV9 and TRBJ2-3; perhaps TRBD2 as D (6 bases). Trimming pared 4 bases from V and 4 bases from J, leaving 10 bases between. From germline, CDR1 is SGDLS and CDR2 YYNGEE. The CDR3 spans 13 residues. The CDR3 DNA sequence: TGTGCCAGCAGCACCGGGGGTCCAGATACGCAGTATTTT. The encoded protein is CASSTGGPDTQYF.

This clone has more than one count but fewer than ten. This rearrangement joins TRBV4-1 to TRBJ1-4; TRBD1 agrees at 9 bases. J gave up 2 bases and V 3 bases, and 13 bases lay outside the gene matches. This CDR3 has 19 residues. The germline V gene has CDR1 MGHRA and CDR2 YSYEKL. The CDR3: CASSQPRPGTGRTNEKLFF. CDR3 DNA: TGCGCCAGCAGCCAGCCTCGTCCGGGGACAGGGAGGACTAATGAAAAACTGTTTTTT.

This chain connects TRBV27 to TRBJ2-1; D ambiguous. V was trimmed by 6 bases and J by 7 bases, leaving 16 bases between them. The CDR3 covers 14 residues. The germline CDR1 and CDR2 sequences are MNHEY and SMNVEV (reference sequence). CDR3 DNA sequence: TGTGCCAGCAGGTTGGGCCCGAACACGAATGAGCAGTTCTTC. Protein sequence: CASRLGPNTNEQFF.

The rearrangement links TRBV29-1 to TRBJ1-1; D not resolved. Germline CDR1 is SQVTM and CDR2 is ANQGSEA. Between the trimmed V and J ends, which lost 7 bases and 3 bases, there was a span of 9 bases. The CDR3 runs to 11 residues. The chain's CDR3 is CSASTYTEAFF. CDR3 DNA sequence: TGCAGCGCCTCAACTTACACTGAAGCTTTCTTT.

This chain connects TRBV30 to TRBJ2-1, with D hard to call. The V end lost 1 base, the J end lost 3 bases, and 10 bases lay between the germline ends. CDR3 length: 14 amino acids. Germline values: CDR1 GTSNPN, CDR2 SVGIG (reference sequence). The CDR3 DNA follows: TGTGCCTGGAGTGACTATCAAATCTACAATGAGCAGTTCTTC. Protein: CAWSDYQIYNEQFF.

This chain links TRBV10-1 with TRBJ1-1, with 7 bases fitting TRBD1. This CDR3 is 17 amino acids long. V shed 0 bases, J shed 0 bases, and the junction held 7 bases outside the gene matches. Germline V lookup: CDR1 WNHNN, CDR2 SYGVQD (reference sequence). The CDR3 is CASSESVGGGMNTEAFF. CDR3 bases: TGCGCCAGCAGTGAGTCGGTTGGAGGGGGCATGAACACTGAAGCTTTCTTT.

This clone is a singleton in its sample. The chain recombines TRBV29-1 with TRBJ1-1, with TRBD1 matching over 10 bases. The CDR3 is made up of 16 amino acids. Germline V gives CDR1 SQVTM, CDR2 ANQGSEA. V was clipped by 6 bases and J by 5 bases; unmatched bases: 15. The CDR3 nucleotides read TGCAGCGTGATCCGGGACAGGGGTCGCCCCCCTACTGAAGCTTTCTTT. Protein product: CSVIRDRGRPPTEAFF. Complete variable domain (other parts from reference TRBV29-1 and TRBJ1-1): SAVISQKPSRDICQRGTSLTIQCQVDSQVTMMFWYRQQPGQSLTLIATANQGSEATYESGFVIDKFPISRPNLTFSTLTVSNMSPEDSSIYLCSVIRDRGRPPTEAFFGQGTRLTVV.

Here the CDR3 reads CASSVGTGPSTNEKLFF. The DNA of the CDR3 is TGTGCCAGCAGCGTAGGGACAGGGCCTTCAACTAATGAAAAACTGTTTTTT. The rearrangement joins TRBV9 to TRBJ1-4, with TRBD1 matching 8 bases. This CDR3 has 17 amino acids. The V gene end was trimmed by 0 bases and the J gene end by 0 bases; junction bases not matched to a gene: 4. Germline-derived CDR1 and CDR2 are SGDLS and YYNGEE.

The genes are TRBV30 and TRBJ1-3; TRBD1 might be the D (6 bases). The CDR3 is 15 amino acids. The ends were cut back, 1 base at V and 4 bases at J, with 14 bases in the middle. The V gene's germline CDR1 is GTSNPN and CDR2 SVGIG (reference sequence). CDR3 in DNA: TGTGCCTGGAGTGAGGGGGTCACGCTCGGAAACACCATATATTTT. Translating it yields CAWSEGVTLGNTIYF.

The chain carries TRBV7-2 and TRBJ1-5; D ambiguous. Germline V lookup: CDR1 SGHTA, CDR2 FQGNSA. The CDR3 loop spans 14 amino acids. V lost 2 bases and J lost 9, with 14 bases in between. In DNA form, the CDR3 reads TGTGCCAGCAGCTTAAATCGGGAGAAGTGGCCCCAGCATTTT. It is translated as CASSLNREKWPQHF. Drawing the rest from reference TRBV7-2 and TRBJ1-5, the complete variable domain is GAGVSQSPSNKVTEKGKDVELRCDPISGHTALYWYRQSLGQGLEFLIYFQGNSAPDKSGLPSDRFSAERTGGSVSTLTIQRTQQEDSAVYLCASSLNREKWPQHFGDGTRLSIL.

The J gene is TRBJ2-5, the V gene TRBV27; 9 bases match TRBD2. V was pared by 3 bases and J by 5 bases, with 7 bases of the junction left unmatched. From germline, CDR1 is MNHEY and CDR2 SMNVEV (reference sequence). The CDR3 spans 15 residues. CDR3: CASSLSGRWVETQYF. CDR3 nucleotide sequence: TGTGCCAGCAGTTTGAGCGGGAGGTGGGTGGAGACCCAGTACTTC.

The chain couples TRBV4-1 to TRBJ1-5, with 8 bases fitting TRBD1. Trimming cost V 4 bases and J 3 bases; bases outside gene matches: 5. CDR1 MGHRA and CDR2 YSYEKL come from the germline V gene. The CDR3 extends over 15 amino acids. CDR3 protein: CASSLRQGINQPQHF. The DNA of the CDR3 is TGCGCCAGCAGCCTCCGACAGGGGATCAATCAGCCCCAGCATTTT.

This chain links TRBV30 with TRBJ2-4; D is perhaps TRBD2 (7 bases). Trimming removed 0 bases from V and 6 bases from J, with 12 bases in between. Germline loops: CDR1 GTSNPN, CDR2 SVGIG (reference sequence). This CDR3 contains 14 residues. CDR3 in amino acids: CAWSVGGAANIQYF. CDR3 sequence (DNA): TGTGCCTGGAGTGTAGGGGGGGCGGCAAACATTCAGTACTTC.

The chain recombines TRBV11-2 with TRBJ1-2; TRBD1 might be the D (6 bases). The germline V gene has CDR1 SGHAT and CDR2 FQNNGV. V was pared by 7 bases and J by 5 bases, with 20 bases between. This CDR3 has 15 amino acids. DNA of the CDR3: TGTGCCAGCAACGACCCGACCCGAGGGGGTTATGGCTACACCTTC. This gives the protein CASNDPTRGGYGYTF. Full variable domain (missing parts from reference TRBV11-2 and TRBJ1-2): EAGVAQSPRYKIIEKRQSVAFWCNPISGHATLYWYQQILGQGPKLLIQFQNNGVVDDSQLPKDRFSAERLKGVDSTLKIQPAKLEDSAVYLCASNDPTRGGYGYTFGSGTRLTVV.

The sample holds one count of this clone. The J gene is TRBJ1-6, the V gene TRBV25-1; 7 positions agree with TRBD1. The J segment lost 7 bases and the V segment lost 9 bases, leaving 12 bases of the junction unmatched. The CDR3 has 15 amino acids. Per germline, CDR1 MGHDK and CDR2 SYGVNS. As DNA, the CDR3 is TGTGCCAGTGGAAGATCCGGGACAGAGAATTCACCCCTCCACTTT. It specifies CASGRSGTENSPLHF.

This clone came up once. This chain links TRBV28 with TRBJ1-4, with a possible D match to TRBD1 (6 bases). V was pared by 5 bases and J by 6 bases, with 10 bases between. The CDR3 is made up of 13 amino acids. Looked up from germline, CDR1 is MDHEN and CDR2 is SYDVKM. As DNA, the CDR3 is TGTGCCAGCAGTACCTACAGGGATGAAAAACTGTTTTTT. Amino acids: CASSTYRDEKLFF.

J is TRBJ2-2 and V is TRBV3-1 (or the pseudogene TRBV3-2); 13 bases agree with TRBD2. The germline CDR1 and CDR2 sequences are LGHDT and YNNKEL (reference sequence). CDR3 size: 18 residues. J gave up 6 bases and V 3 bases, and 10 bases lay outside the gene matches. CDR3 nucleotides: TGTGCCAGCAGCCACGGACTAGCGGGAGCAGTGGGCGCCGGGGAGCTGTTTTTT. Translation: CASSHGLAGAVGAGELFF.

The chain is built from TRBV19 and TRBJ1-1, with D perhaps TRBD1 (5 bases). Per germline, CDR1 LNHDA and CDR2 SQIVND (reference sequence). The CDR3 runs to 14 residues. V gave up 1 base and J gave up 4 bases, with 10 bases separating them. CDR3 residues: CASSIGRVATEAFF. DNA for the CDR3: TGTGCCAGTAGTATAGGCAGGGTGGCCACTGAAGCTTTCTTT.

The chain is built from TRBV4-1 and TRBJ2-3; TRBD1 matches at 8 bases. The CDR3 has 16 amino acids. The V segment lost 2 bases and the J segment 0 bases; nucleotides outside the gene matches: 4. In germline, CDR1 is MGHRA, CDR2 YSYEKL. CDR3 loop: CASSQHRGASTDTQYF. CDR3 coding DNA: TGCGCCAGCAGCCAACACAGGGGGGCTAGCACAGATACGCAGTATTTT.